This T cell receptor beta chain was sequenced in a study of blood T cell repertoires in COVID-19. Study summary: Samples came from the United States, Italy and Spain, spanning acute and convalescent COVID-19. The analysed material was cDNA or gDNA that came from T cells, B-cell-depleted T cells, or PBMCs.

In the original processing: Estimated nucleated cell counts came from reference gene primer amplification. Here immunoSEQ multiplex PCR was the method, and the copy in TCRdb shows in-frame clones only, minus some. That table furnishes V, J and clone size, whereas the DNA furnished D and trimming. The profile covers nearly 45,000 clones, with approximately 85% appearing a single time and 31% taken by the ten largest. Germline V gene lookup returns CDR1 SGHRS and CDR2 YFSETQ. Trimming cost V 0 bases and J 5 bases, with 15 bases left between them. The CDR3 is 15 amino acids. With regard to this clone: The same CDR3 is also encoded by other DNA sequences in this sample.

The chain links TRBV5-1 to TRBJ2-7; possible D gene TRBD2, 7 bases. Material for sequencing was peripheral blood. This sequence was found in a woman over 75 with acute or convalescent COVID-19. In nucleotides, the CDR3 is TGCGCCAGCAGCTTGGGACAGCCGGGGGGCCACGAGCAGTACTTC. Its protein is CASSLGQPGGHEQYF. The whole variable domain, remainder taken from reference TRBV5-1 and TRBJ2-7, is KAGVTQTPRYLIKTRGQQVTLSCSPISGHRSVSWYQQTPGQGLQFLFEYFSETQRNKGNFPGRFSGRQFSNSRSEMNVSTLELGDSALYLCASSLGQPGGHEQYFGPGTRLTVT.